This is a list of T cell receptor beta chains from one sample in a study of cytomegalovirus exposure and HLA in healthy donors. TCRdb's copy holds only in-frame clones and misses some; the assay was immunoSEQ multiplex PCR. Of over 200,000 clones in the sample, roughly 80% are singletons; the top ten hold 4.5% to 6%. What was sequenced was PBMCs. The receptors were gathered from a woman younger than 30 in good health and CMV-seronegative. Both conserved end residues are part of each CDR3.

V gene: TRBV30; J gene: TRBJ1-1; CDR3 length: 13; CDR3 protein: CAWSASGVGEAFF
V gene: TRBV2; J gene: TRBJ1-5; CDR3 length: 14; CDR3 protein: CASSVDSPGLAQHF
V gene: TRBV9; J gene: TRBJ2-1; CDR3 length: 15; CDR3 protein: CASSVVGTGGDEQFF
V gene: TRBV28; J gene: TRBJ1-1; CDR3 length: 12; CDR3 protein: CACRDFGTEAFF
V gene: TRBV11-1; J gene: TRBJ2-5; CDR3 length: 11; CDR3 protein: CASSLGGTIYF
V gene: TRBV7-9; J gene: TRBJ1-5; CDR3 length: 16; CDR3 protein: CASSPTGGSSNQPQHF
V gene: TRBV27; J gene: TRBJ2-1; CDR3 length: 16; CDR3 protein: CASSLRPESLYNEQFF
V gene: TRBV6-4; J gene: TRBJ1-2; CDR3 length: 14; CDR3 protein: CASSDSPDLGGYTF
V gene: TRBV7-9; J gene: TRBJ1-3; CDR3 length: 16; CDR3 protein: CASSLAFRVPGNTIYF
V gene: TRBV28; J gene: TRBJ2-7; CDR3 length: 13; CDR3 protein: CASSTVNSYEQYF
V gene: TRBV4-1; J gene: TRBJ1-4; CDR3 length: 15; CDR3 protein: CASSQEDRSDEKLFF
V gene: TRBV27; J gene: TRBJ1-5; CDR3 length: 14; CDR3 protein: CASNPRQSNQPQHF
V gene: TRBV25-1; J gene: TRBJ2-7; CDR3 length: 12; CDR3 protein: CASSDRVYEQYF
V gene: TRBV7-9; J gene: TRBJ1-2; CDR3 length: 14; CDR3 protein: CASSQRTETYGYTF
V gene: TRBV30; J gene: TRBJ2-7; CDR3 length: 14; CDR3 protein: CAWSVSGWIHEQYF
V gene: TRBV15; J gene: TRBJ1-1; CDR3 length: 14; CDR3 protein: CATSRGQGRVEAFF
V gene: TRBV2; J gene: TRBJ2-7; CDR3 length: 13; CDR3 protein: CASSGAGLGEQYF
V gene: TRBV18; J gene: TRBJ2-1; CDR3 length: 16; CDR3 protein: CASSPQGRGLYNEQFF
V gene: TRBV5-8; J gene: TRBJ1-4; CDR3 length: 15; CDR3 protein: CASSFPTGGREKLFF
V gene: TRBV6-1; J gene: TRBJ2-7; CDR3 length: 14; CDR3 protein: CASSEGGTPLEQYF
V gene: TRBV29-1; J gene: TRBJ1-1; CDR3 length: 13; CDR3 protein: CSVGAGGNTEAFF
V gene: TRBV30; J gene: TRBJ2-7; CDR3 length: 12; CDR3 protein: CAWSQTGYEQYF